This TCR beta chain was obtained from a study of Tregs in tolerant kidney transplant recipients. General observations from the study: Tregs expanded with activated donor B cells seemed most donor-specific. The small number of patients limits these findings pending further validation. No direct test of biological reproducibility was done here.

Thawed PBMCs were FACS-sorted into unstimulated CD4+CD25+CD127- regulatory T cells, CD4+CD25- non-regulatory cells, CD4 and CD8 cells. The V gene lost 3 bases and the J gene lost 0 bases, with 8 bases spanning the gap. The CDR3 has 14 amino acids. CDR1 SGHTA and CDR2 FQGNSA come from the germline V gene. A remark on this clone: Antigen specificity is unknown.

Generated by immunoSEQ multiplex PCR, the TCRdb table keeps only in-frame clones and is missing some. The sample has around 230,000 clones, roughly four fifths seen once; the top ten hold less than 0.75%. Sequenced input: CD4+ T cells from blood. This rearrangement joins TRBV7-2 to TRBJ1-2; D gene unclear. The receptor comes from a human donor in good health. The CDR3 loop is CASSLRRTNYGYTF. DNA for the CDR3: TGTGCCAGCAGCTTGAGGCGGACTAACTATGGCTACACCTTC.